This passage covers 17 T cell receptor beta chains from one sample sequenced in a study of a mutant IDH1 vaccine in newly diagnosed glioma. Their specific antigens are unknown. Specified time point: week 35, safety follow-up. What each vaccine dose contained was 300 ug of mutant IDH1 20-mer peptide, accompanied by topical imiquimod. Repertoires were generated with immunoSEQ multiplex PCR, while TCRdb's copy carries only in-frame clones and drops some. The sample holds more than 25,000 clones, around 79% seen once. The material sequenced was PBMCs, taken from a glioma patient whose treatment included an IDH1 peptide vaccine. The origin of the receptors is a woman in her twenties or thirties with glioma. Some clones in this sample may be carry-over from other donors' samples.

The CDR3 DNA reads as TGTGCCAGCAGCCCCGTAACGTCCAGGAGGGGGCAGAACTATGGCTACACCTTC. Translating it yields CASSPVTSRRGQNYGYTF. This chain joins TRBV5-4 and TRBJ1-2; 7 bases line up with TRBD1. V shed 4 bases and J 2 bases; nucleotides not matched to a gene: 17. CDR1 and CDR2 (germline): SGHNT, YYREEE (reference sequence). The CDR3 loop spans 18 amino acids.

The chain links TRBV19 to TRBJ1-4; no firm D call. V shed 3 bases and J shed 7 bases, with 12 bases lying between them. The CDR3 runs to 14 residues. Germline V gene lookup returns CDR1 LNHDA and CDR2 SQIVND (reference sequence). The CDR3 spells CASSIGYYGEKLFF. The CDR3 DNA follows: TGTGCCAGTAGTATTGGGTACTACGGTGAAAAACTGTTTTTT.

This clone was counted between two and nine times. The chain links TRBV19 to TRBJ1-1; possibly TRBD1 for D (6 bases). Germline CDR1 reads LNHDA; CDR2 reads SQIVND (reference sequence). Between the trimmed V and J ends, which lost 6 bases and 7 bases, there was a span of 12 bases. This CDR3 is built from 12 residues. The CDR3 here is CASRISGVEAFF. DNA of the CDR3: TGTGCCAGTAGGATCTCAGGGGTTGAAGCTTTCTTT.

By frequency in the sample, this clone is medium-sized. The chain combines TRBV30 with TRBJ1-2, with D possibly TRBD1 on 5 matching bases. V lost 3 bases and J 8 bases, leaving 13 bases between the germline ends. The CDR3 loop spans 12 amino acids. The germline CDR1 and CDR2 sequences are GTSNPN and SVGIG (reference sequence). The CDR3: CAWSRAVGGYTF. Here the CDR3 DNA reads TGTGCCTGGAGCAGGGCCGTGGGAGGCTACACCTTC.

The rearrangement uses TRBV6-1 and TRBJ2-4; 9 bases map to TRBD1. Germline CDR1 reads MNHNS; CDR2 reads SASEGT. This CDR3 is built from 14 residues. V shed 6 bases, J shed 4 bases, and the junction held 4 bases outside the gene matches. In nucleotides, the CDR3 is TGTGCCAGCAGCCTGGGACAGGGTAAAAACATTCAGTACTTC. It translates to CASSLGQGKNIQYF.

This clone has only a few counts. The chain employs TRBV29-1 and TRBJ2-7; D remains unclear. Between the trimmed V and J ends, which lost 3 bases and 2 bases, there was a span of 11 bases. Germline CDR1 and CDR2: SQVTM and ANQGSEA. CDR3 length: 13 residues. CDR3: CSVESSAPYEQYF. The DNA for the CDR3 is TGCAGCGTTGAGTCCTCAGCCCCCTACGAGCAGTACTTC.

The chain has TRBV5-5 and TRBJ1-4; maybe TRBD1 (6 bases). CDR1 and CDR2 from the germline V gene are SGHKS and YYEKEE (reference sequence). V was pared by 3 bases and J by 0 bases, with 15 bases between. This CDR3 has 17 residues. The CDR3 sequence is CASSWRGGSSTNEKLFF. The CDR3 region has the DNA TGTGCCAGCAGCTGGAGGGGGGGTTCATCAACTAATGAAAAACTGTTTTTT.

The chain recombines TRBV5-6 with TRBJ2-1; D gene uncertain. This CDR3 has 11 amino acids. Germline V gives CDR1 SGHDT, CDR2 YYEEEE. V gave up 0 bases and J gave up 15 bases, with 10 bases separating them. CDR3 region: CASSLEVLVFF. The CDR3 nucleotides read TGTGCCAGCAGCTTGGAAGTTTTAGTGTTCTTC.

This rearrangement joins TRBV5-4 to TRBJ1-1, with D maybe TRBD1 (6 bases). Trimming shortened V by 3 bases and J by 3 bases, and 15 bases separated the two germline ends. The CDR3 is 15 residues long. Germline V gives CDR1 SGHNT, CDR2 YYREEE (reference sequence). CDR3 DNA: TGTGCCAGCAGCTCCCGAGGGGGGGACGACACTGAAGCTTTCTTT. It translates to CASSSRGGDDTEAFF.

This chain uses TRBV4-2 with TRBJ2-6; D not certain. Trimming removed 2 bases at V and 2 bases at J, with 16 bases between. CDR1 LGHNA and CDR2 YNFKEQ come from the germline V gene. The CDR3 spans 18 residues. In nucleotides, the CDR3 is TGTGCCAGCAGCCAACACCAATCAGGACCCCCTGGGGCCAACGTCCTGACTTTC. Protein sequence: CASSQHQSGPPGANVLTF.

The chain carries TRBV19 and TRBJ1-2; TRBD1 is a possible D gene (6 bases). CDR1 is LNHDA, CDR2 SQIVND, per germline (reference sequence). Trimming removed 6 bases from V and 4 bases from J, with 12 bases in between. This CDR3 is built from 13 residues. CDR3 region: CASSPQGFYGYTF. The CDR3 coding sequence is TGTGCCAGTAGCCCACAGGGTTTCTATGGCTACACCTTC.

The V call is TRBV29-1, the J call TRBJ2-7; no clear D. This CDR3 contains 14 residues. With 0 bases removed from V and 6 bases from J, the gap between germline ends came to 15 bases. CDR1 and CDR2 from the germline V gene are SQVTM and ANQGSEA. In nucleotides, the CDR3 is TGCAGCGTTGAAGATCGCGGTCAGTTCGGCGAGCAGTACTTC. Its translation is CSVEDRGQFGEQYF.

This chain links TRBV20-1 with TRBJ2-1, with a tentative D call TRBD2 (6 bases). The CDR3 loop spans 11 amino acids. Deletions cut 3 bases from V and 12 bases from J, with 12 bases between. Germline CDR1 DFQATT, CDR2 SNEGSKA (reference sequence). The CDR3 sequence: CSASAYGGQFF. The CDR3 coding sequence is TGCAGTGCTAGCGCCTACGGGGGGCAGTTCTTC.

The rearrangement joins TRBV19 to TRBJ1-1, with D hard to call. Deletions cut 1 base from V and 4 bases from J, with 7 bases between. This CDR3 spans 13 amino acids. In germline, CDR1 is LNHDA, CDR2 SQIVND (reference sequence). In DNA, the CDR3 is TGTGCCAGTAGTATAGCGGGCGTCACTGAAGCTTTCTTT. Translating it yields CASSIAGVTEAFF. Based on the CDR3 plus reference TRBV19 and TRBJ1-1, the full variable domain is DGGITQSPKYLFRKEGQNVTLSCEQNLNHDAMYWYRQDPGQGLRLIYYSQIVNDFQKGDIAEGYSVSREKKESFPLTVTSAQKNPTAFYLCASSIAGVTEAFFGQGTRLTVV.

The gene calls are TRBV18 and TRBJ1-4, with 8 bases aligning to TRBD1. The germline gives CDR1 KGHSH, CDR2 LQKENI. CDR3 size: 14 residues. J lost 6 bases, V lost 4 bases, and 4 bases had no gene match. The CDR3 is CASSLDRAHEKLFF. DNA for the CDR3: TGTGCCAGCTCACTGGACAGGGCACATGAAAAACTGTTTTTT.

This sequence joins TRBV30 and TRBJ2-1; D not resolved. V shed 7 bases and J shed 0 bases, with 13 bases lying between them. Germline CDR1 is GTSNPN and CDR2 is SVGIG (reference sequence). The CDR3 has 14 residues. The CDR3 sequence is CASWPGSSYNEQFF. Here the CDR3 DNA reads TGTGCCTCCTGGCCGGGCAGCTCCTACAATGAGCAGTTCTTC.

This clone was seen only once. The chain combines TRBV9 with TRBJ1-2; D gene ambiguous. This CDR3 contains 13 residues. Germline-derived CDR1 and CDR2 are SGDLS and YYNGEE. Trimming stripped 4 bases from V and 6 bases from J, with 13 bases between. CDR3 protein: CASSNSLGNGYTF. As DNA, the CDR3 is TGTGCCAGCAGCAATAGCCTTGGAAATGGCTACACCTTC.